This T cell receptor beta chain was found in a study of T-cell memory formation after mild COVID-19. V was clipped by 7 bases and J by 2 bases; unmatched bases: 6. CDR1 SGHTA and CDR2 FQGNSA come from the germline V gene. The CDR3 loop spans 14 amino acids. TCRdb re-called the 5' RACE reads through MiXCR, storing one row per CDR3 protein. The data show around 180,000 distinct CDR3 sequences, approximately 17% seen once. At least ten counts were recorded for this clonotype. The receptor comes from a man between 18 and 29 years old who had mild COVID-19 (a few samples of this study predate the infection). Cell type and time point are not known. The sequenced sample was PBMCs or a T cell subset sorted from them (not recorded which). V and J are TRBV7-2 and TRBJ2-7; TRBD1 matches 9 bases. CDR3 region: CASKPGQGPYEQYF. DNA for the CDR3: TGTGCCAGCAAACCGGGACAGGGCCCCTACGAGCAGTACTTC.